This entry lists 20 T cell receptor beta chains sequenced from one sample in a study of T cells after somatic rescue of genetic block. Assay used: immunoSEQ multiplex PCR; TCRdb lists only in-frame clones, some missing. The sample holds roughly 92,000 clones; about nine tenths are singletons and the top ten take roughly 1.7%. Sequenced: peripheral blood mononuclear cells (PBMCs). Receptors originate from a woman between 18 and 30 years old.

The chain couples TRBV7-9 to TRBJ2-7, with 8 nucleotides matching TRBD1. Looked up from germline, CDR1 is SEHNR and CDR2 is FQNEAQ (reference sequence). The V and J ends lost 4 bases and 5 bases, in that order; junction bases with no gene match: 10. CDR3 length: 15 amino acids. The CDR3 sequence is CASSSFRQGRNEQYF. CDR3 nucleotide sequence: TGTGCCAGCAGCTCGTTCCGACAGGGGAGGAACGAGCAGTACTTC.

V gene TRBV11-1 combines with J gene TRBJ1-1; a possible D gene is TRBD1 (5 bases). The V end lost 5 bases, the J end lost 7 bases, and 14 bases lay between the germline ends. This CDR3 contains 13 residues. Germline values: CDR1 SGHAT, CDR2 FQDESV (reference sequence). CDR3 sequence: CASSARVRDEAFF. CDR3 sequence (DNA): TGTGCCAGCAGCGCTAGGGTCAGGGATGAAGCTTTCTTT.

The chain is built from TRBV5-5 and TRBJ2-2, with a weak D call TRBD2 (5 bases). The CDR3 is 15 amino acids. Per the germline V gene, CDR1 is SGHKS and CDR2 is YYEKEE (reference sequence). V dropped 5 bases and J dropped 1 base, with 12 bases sitting between them. The CDR3 bases are TGTGCCAGCAGACCCCCGAGGGAGAACACCGGGGAGCTGTTTTTT. Encoded protein: CASRPPRENTGELFF.

The chain joins TRBV2 to TRBJ1-5; D possibly corresponds to TRBD1 (6 bases). V lost 8 bases, J lost 0 bases, and 20 bases lay in between. The germline V gene has CDR1 SNHLY and CDR2 FYNNEI. CDR3 length: 17 residues. CDR3 sequence (DNA): TGTGCCAGCTCTGGACAGCCCATTGACTTTAGCAATCAGCCCCAGCATTTT. Protein: CASSGQPIDFSNQPQHF.

V usage is TRBV6-5 and J usage is TRBJ1-4, with D maybe TRBD1 (5 bases). V was pared by 6 bases and J by 8 bases, with 19 bases between. The CDR3 covers 15 residues. Germline CDR1 and CDR2: MNHEY and SVGAGI. The CDR3 here is CASSETGSRDEKLFF. In DNA form, the CDR3 reads TGTGCCAGCAGCGAGACCGGGAGCCGGGACGAAAAACTGTTTTTT.

The gene calls are TRBV6-5 and TRBJ2-7; a weak D match, TRBD2 (5 bases). The CDR3 contains 13 residues. CDR1 and CDR2 (germline): MNHEY, SVGAGI. V lost 1 base and J 6 bases, leaving 10 bases between the germline ends. For the CDR3, the DNA is TGTGCCAGCAGTTACTTAGCGTCCGGCGAGCAGTACTTC. Protein: CASSYLASGEQYF.

The chain uses TRBV5-4 and TRBJ1-1; D is possibly TRBD1 (5 bases). CDR1 is SGHNT and CDR2 is YYREEE in the germline V gene (reference sequence). The length of the CDR3 is 15 residues. The V and J ends lost 3 bases and 5 bases respectively, with 17 bases between them. The CDR3 region has the DNA TGTGCCAGCAGCTGGGGAGGGGTAGGGAGAACTGAAGCTTTCTTT. It translates to CASSWGGVGRTEAFF.

This clone was recorded a few times. The genes are TRBV7-2 and TRBJ1-5; tentatively, D is TRBD1 (5 bases). The germline V gene has CDR1 SGHTA and CDR2 FQGNSA. V dropped 8 bases and J dropped 5 bases, with 13 bases sitting between them. The CDR3 has 13 amino acids. The DNA for the CDR3 is TGTGCCAGCTCCCCACGGGGGGATCAGCCCCAGCATTTT. Its protein is CASSPRGDQPQHF.

The chain joins TRBV2 to TRBJ1-2, with D unresolved. With 5 bases removed from V and 4 bases from J, the gap between germline ends came to 14 bases. Per the germline V gene, CDR1 is SNHLY and CDR2 is FYNNEI. The CDR3 covers 14 residues. The CDR3 DNA sequence: TGTGCCAGCAGTCCACAGAGGGTCGGCTATGGCTACACCTTC. As protein: CASSPQRVGYGYTF. The complete variable domain, with remaining parts taken from reference TRBV2 and TRBJ1-2, reads EPEVTQTPSHQVTQMGQEVILRCVPISNHLYFYWYRQILGQKVEFLVSFYNNEISEKSEIFDDQFSVERPDGSNFTLKIRSTKLEDSAMYFCASSPQRVGYGYTFGSGTRLTVV.

CDR3 sequence (DNA): TGCGCCAGCAGCTTGGCGGGGGGACAGGGGAAAGAGACCCAGTACTTC. As protein: CASSLAGGQGKETQYF. The rearrangement joins TRBV5-1 to TRBJ2-5, with TRBD1 matching 10 bases. Germline V gives CDR1 SGHRS, CDR2 YFSETQ. CDR3 length: 16 residues. Trimming cost V 0 bases and J 3 bases; bases outside gene matches: 5.

This chain joins TRBV4-3 and TRBJ2-1; D is ambiguous. This CDR3 is built from 13 residues. V dropped 1 base and J dropped 5 bases, with 6 bases sitting between them. The germline CDR1 and CDR2 sequences are LGHNA and YSLEER. CDR3: CASSQGLDNEQFF. In DNA form, the CDR3 reads TGCGCCAGCAGCCAAGGGCTAGACAATGAGCAGTTCTTC.

The CDR3 loop reads CASSEYGRPNTGELFF. The CDR3 bases are TGTGCCAGCAGTGAATATGGACGTCCGAACACCGGGGAGCTGTTTTTT. The rearrangement links TRBV6-1 to TRBJ2-2; no firm D call. Germline V CDR1 and CDR2: MNHNS, SASEGT. This CDR3 contains 16 residues. Trimming left V 2 bases short and J 0 bases short, with 10 bases between.

Note on this clone: This same CDR3 is encoded by further DNA sequences in the sample. The chain couples TRBV2 to TRBJ2-7, with 7 bases aligning to TRBD1. Germline V CDR1 and CDR2: SNHLY, FYNNEI. CDR3 length: 13 amino acids. V gave up 5 bases and J gave up 2 bases; unmatched junction bases: 3. The CDR3 here is CASSRDRAYEQYF. The CDR3 DNA is TGTGCCAGCAGTCGCGACAGGGCCTACGAGCAGTACTTC.

The sample holds one count of this clone. V usage is TRBV4-1 and J usage is TRBJ2-3; D is unclear. There are 18 residues in the CDR3. Trimming pared 8 bases from V and 3 bases from J, leaving 27 bases between. The V gene's germline CDR1 is MGHRA and CDR2 YSYEKL. For the CDR3, the DNA is TGCGCCAGCTCTATTCCCACCCGGGCCCCAAAGCGAACAGATACGCAGTATTTT. It encodes CASSIPTRAPKRTDTQYF.

This clone was recorded a few times. The rearrangement joins TRBV5-8 to TRBJ1-2, with no clear D. V dropped 1 base and J dropped 3 bases, with 7 bases sitting between them. Germline assignment: CDR1 SGHTS and CDR2 YDEGEE. This CDR3 has 13 residues. The CDR3 DNA sequence: TGTGCCAGCAGCTTGAAGAGGGACTATGGCTACACCTTC. This sequence encodes CASSLKRDYGYTF.

This chain connects TRBV7-8 to TRBJ2-7; D call uncertain. The V gene lost 5 bases and the J gene lost 4 bases, with 12 bases spanning the gap. CDR3 length: 13 residues. In germline, CDR1 is SGHVS, CDR2 FQNEAQ. CDR3 sequence reads: CASSTTVAYEQYF. CDR3 nucleotide sequence: TGTGCCAGCAGCACCACGGTCGCGTACGAGCAGTACTTC.

CDR3 region: CASSTSGTSGSTFEFF. The CDR3 region has the DNA TGTGCCAGCAGCACATCCGGGACTAGCGGGAGTACGTTTGAGTTCTTC. The chain carries TRBV7-9 and TRBJ2-1, with 14 bases identical to TRBD2. CDR1 is SEHNR, CDR2 FQNEAQ, per germline (reference sequence). The V and J ends lost 5 bases and 14 bases, in that order; junction bases with no gene match: 14. The CDR3 loop spans 16 amino acids. The full variable domain, rest sourced from reference TRBV7-9 and TRBJ2-1, is DTGVSQNPRHKITKRGQNVTFRCDPISEHNRLYWYRQTLGQGPEFLTYFQNEAQLEKSRLLSDRFSAERPKGSFSTLEIQRTEQGDSAMYLCASSTSGTSGSTFEFFGPGTRLTVL.

This chain connects TRBV29-1 to TRBJ2-1; D unresolved. The CDR3 sequence is 11 residues long. V was pared by 2 bases and J by 9 bases, with 8 bases between. Germline V gene data show CDR1 as SQVTM and CDR2 as ANQGSEA. The CDR3, as DNA: TGCAGCGTTGAATCAGGTATTGAGCAGTTCTTC. It specifies CSVESGIEQFF.

The rearrangement links TRBV6-5 to TRBJ2-7; 14 bases agree with TRBD2. CDR3 length: 16 residues. J gave up 2 bases and V 3 bases, and 3 bases lay outside the gene matches. Germline V CDR1 and CDR2: MNHEY, SVGAGI. The CDR3 coding sequence is TGTGCCAGCAGTTATTCGGGACTAGCGGGAGCCTACGAGCAGTACTTC. Its translation is CASSYSGLAGAYEQYF.

The chain couples TRBV18 to TRBJ2-6; the D call may be TRBD1 or TRBD2 (5 bases each). CDR3 length equals 18 residues. CDR1 and CDR2 from the germline V gene are KGHSH and LQKENI. Trimming took 3 bases from V and 0 from J, leaving 15 bases between them. DNA of the CDR3: TGTGCCAGCTCACCCCTCGGGACGGGAAACTCTGGGGCCAACGTCCTGACTTTC. Its translation: CASSPLGTGNSGANVLTF.